This T cell receptor beta chain is from a study of blood T cell repertoires in COVID-19. The CDR3 length is 14 residues. The J segment lost 9 bases and the V segment lost 0 bases, leaving 1 base of the junction unmatched. CDR1 is SGHKS and CDR2 is YYEKEE in the germline V gene (reference sequence). The repertoire was sequenced with immunoSEQ multiplex PCR; TCRdb's copy has only in-frame clones and lacks some. The sample has approximately 180,000 clones, about four fifths seen once. J is TRBJ1-6 and V is TRBV5-5; 9 bases agree with TRBD1. This clonotype originated in a woman between 65 and 79 years old with acute or convalescent COVID-19. The sequenced sample was peripheral blood. CDR3 residues: CASSLEDRGSPLHF. The CDR3, as DNA: TGTGCCAGCAGCTTGGAGGACAGGGGTTCACCCCTCCACTTT.